Following are 29 T cell receptor beta chains from one sample sequenced in a study of shared clonotypes between healthy human individuals. Sequenced by immunoSEQ multiplex PCR; TCRdb stores in-frame clones only, minus some. The table includes more than 850,000 clones, about 84% detected once. The sequenced material came from memory CD4+ T cells from PBMCs. The subset here: CD45RA-negative fraction. The receptors derive from a man aged 18 to 30 in good health. Some clones in this sample may be carry-over from other donors' samples.

V gene TRBV6-1 combines with J gene TRBJ1-4; no firm D call. Germline V gives CDR1 MNHNS, CDR2 SASEGT. Trimming removed 2 bases from V and 5 bases from J, with 12 bases in between. The length of the CDR3 is 15 residues. The CDR3 loop reads CASSENVRENEKLFF. The CDR3 nucleotides read TGTGCCAGCAGTGAAAACGTCCGGGAAAATGAAAAACTGTTTTTT.

V is TRBV6-6 and J is TRBJ1-2, with TRBD1 identical over 7 bases. The length of the CDR3 is 11 residues. V trimming: 4 bases; J trimming: 8 bases; junction bases outside the gene matches: 1. The germline V gene has CDR1 MNHNY and CDR2 SVGAGI (reference sequence). The CDR3: CASSLDRGYTF. CDR3 nucleotides: TGTGCCAGCAGTTTGGACAGGGGCTACACCTTC.

In this sample, this clone turned up once. This chain joins TRBV6-6 and TRBJ1-1; possible D gene TRBD1, 6 bases. The CDR3 runs to 14 residues. V was trimmed by 6 bases and J by 7 bases, leaving 18 bases between them. Germline CDR1 and CDR2: MNHNY and SVGAGI (reference sequence). Here the CDR3 DNA reads TGTGCCAGCAGCCTTGGGCAGGGGTTTCTTGAAGCTTTCTTT. Encoded protein: CASSLGQGFLEAFF.

For the CDR3, the DNA is TGTGCCAGCTCACCCGGCGGGCCTTCCTACGAGCAGTACTTC. Amino acid sequence: CASSPGGPSYEQYF. This chain connects TRBV18 to TRBJ2-7; D may be TRBD2 (5 bases). The CDR3 has 14 amino acids. V lost 3 bases and J lost 1, with 10 bases in between. Per the germline V gene, CDR1 is KGHSH and CDR2 is LQKENI.

The J gene is TRBJ2-3, the V gene TRBV5-1; maybe TRBD1 (6 bases). The ends were cut back, 3 bases at V and 2 bases at J, with 19 bases in the middle. Germline lookup yields CDR1 SGHRS and CDR2 YFSETQ. This CDR3 has 17 amino acids. CDR3: CASSWGPVGASTDTQYF. The CDR3 coding sequence is TGCGCCAGCAGCTGGGGCCCTGTGGGGGCCTCCACAGATACGCAGTATTTT.

This sequence joins TRBV28 and TRBJ2-5; D is unclear. Trimming stripped 2 bases from V and 5 bases from J, with 9 bases between. The CDR3 covers 13 residues. The germline gives CDR1 MDHEN, CDR2 SYDVKM. This chain's CDR3 is CASSLLYRETQYF. In DNA form, the CDR3 reads TGTGCCAGCAGTTTACTGTATAGGGAGACCCAGTACTTC.

In this sample, this clone turned up a few times. V is TRBV7-2 and J is TRBJ2-2; 7 bases map to TRBD2. Germline assignment: CDR1 SGHTA and CDR2 FQGNSA. The CDR3 has 16 residues. V shed 5 bases and J 1 base; nucleotides not matched to a gene: 7. CDR3: CASSPGGSGNTGELFF. The CDR3 DNA is TGTGCCAGCAGCCCCGGGGGGTCGGGGAACACCGGGGAGCTGTTTTTT.

This rearrangement joins TRBV7-9 to TRBJ2-4; TRBD1 agrees at 9 bases. The V segment lost 7 bases and the J segment 6 bases; nucleotides outside the gene matches: 7. This CDR3 spans 14 amino acids. Looked up from germline, CDR1 is SEHNR and CDR2 is FQNEAQ (reference sequence). The CDR3 loop reads CASTETGGPNIQYF. CDR3 coding DNA: TGTGCCAGCACCGAGACAGGGGGGCCAAACATTCAGTACTTC.

This rearrangement joins TRBV11-2 to TRBJ1-3, with D hard to call. V was cut by 1 base and J by 1 base, with 8 bases left in between. CDR1 and CDR2 from the germline V gene are SGHAT and FQNNGV. The CDR3 runs 15 residues. The CDR3 loop is CASSLGTWSGNTIYF. CDR3 DNA sequence: TGTGCCAGCAGCTTAGGGACCTGGTCTGGAAACACCATATATTTT.

V is TRBV7-8 and J is TRBJ2-3, with a weak D call TRBD1 (6 bases). This CDR3 spans 17 amino acids. The germline V gene has CDR1 SGHVS and CDR2 FQNEAQ. With 2 bases removed from V and 1 base from J, the gap between germline ends came to 16 bases. The CDR3 DNA reads TGTGCCAGCAGCTTATACAGCAGGGGTGAGGGCACAGATACGCAGTATTTT. This gives the protein CASSLYSRGEGTDTQYF.

This chain connects TRBV5-5 to TRBJ2-3; 8 bases map to TRBD1. Germline CDR1 reads SGHKS; CDR2 reads YYEKEE (reference sequence). With V trimmed by 4 bases and J by 2 bases, 9 bases remained unmatched. The CDR3 has 16 residues. In DNA, the CDR3 is TGTGCCAGCAGCCCACAATACAGGGGGTCCACAGATACGCAGTATTTT. This codes for CASSPQYRGSTDTQYF.

This chain links TRBV10-1 with TRBJ2-3; 7 nucleotides align to TRBD2. Germline V CDR1 and CDR2: WNHNN, SYGVQD (reference sequence). The V gene end was trimmed by 5 bases and the J gene end by 3 bases; junction bases not matched to a gene: 5. The CDR3 sequence is 14 residues long. The CDR3 DNA sequence: TGCGCCAGCAGTCGAGGACTAGTAACAGATACGCAGTATTTT. Translated, it gives CASSRGLVTDTQYF.

The chain couples TRBV7-2 to TRBJ1-5; 9 bases agree with TRBD1. Germline CDR1 is SGHTA and CDR2 is FQGNSA. This CDR3 has 15 residues. Unmatched junction bases numbered 8, after V lost 5 bases and J lost 6 bases. The CDR3: CASSRGQGIPQPQHF. The CDR3 coding sequence is TGTGCCAGCAGCCGGGGACAGGGAATACCTCAGCCCCAGCATTTT. The full variable domain, completed using reference TRBV7-2 and TRBJ1-5, is GAGVSQSPSNKVTEKGKDVELRCDPISGHTALYWYRQSLGQGLEFLIYFQGNSAPDKSGLPSDRFSAERTGGSVSTLTIQRTQQEDSAVYLCASSRGQGIPQPQHFGDGTRLSIL.

The CDR3 nucleotides are TGTGCCAGCACCAAGTCAAGGGGGCAGTTCTTC. Translation: CASTKSRGQFF. The chain recombines TRBV28 with TRBJ2-1; possibly TRBD1 for D (5 bases). The CDR3 totals 11 residues. CDR1 MDHEN and CDR2 SYDVKM come from the germline V gene. V was clipped by 7 bases and J by 12 bases, with 13 bases between them.

CDR3 nucleotides: TGTGCCAGCAGCTCGACCTCGGAGCCGGGGGAGCTGTTTTTT. Protein: CASSSTSEPGELFF. The chain combines TRBV11-3 with TRBJ2-2; D unclear. V was shortened by 4 bases and J by 8 bases, with 14 bases between the two germline ends. CDR3 length: 14 residues. Germline V CDR1 and CDR2: SGHNT, YENEEA.

This chain links TRBV27 with TRBJ2-7; D possibly corresponds to TRBD2 (5 bases). This CDR3 region has 15 residues. The germline V gene has CDR1 MNHEY and CDR2 SMNVEV (reference sequence). Trimming took off 5 bases at V and 8 bases at J, with 22 bases between the two ends. The CDR3 coding sequence is TGTGCCAGCAGTCCTGAGGACCCGGGGATAAGAAAGCAGTACTTC. It specifies CASSPEDPGIRKQYF.

The chain employs TRBV18 and TRBJ1-1; no reliable D call. Germline assignment: CDR1 KGHSH and CDR2 LQKENI. The CDR3 has 13 amino acids. The V gene lost 3 bases and the J gene lost 2 bases, with 7 bases spanning the gap. The DNA of the CDR3 is TGTGCCAGCTCACCTCAGTACAACACTGAAGCTTTCTTT. Amino acid sequence: CASSPQYNTEAFF.

This chain uses TRBV2 with TRBJ1-4; D ambiguous. The V end was cut by 2 bases, the J end by 7 bases, with 8 bases between. The CDR3 loop spans 13 amino acids. The germline CDR1 and CDR2 sequences are SNHLY and FYNNEI. The CDR3 is CASSERHGEKLFF. The CDR3 region has the DNA TGTGCCAGCAGTGAAAGGCACGGTGAAAAACTGTTTTTT.

This clone was counted once. The chain uses TRBV11-2 and TRBJ2-1; D is uncertain. CDR1 and CDR2 (germline): SGHAT, FQNNGV. Trimming pared 1 base from V and 0 bases from J, leaving 7 bases between. This CDR3 comprises 15 residues. The DNA for the CDR3 is TGTGCCAGCAGCTTAGGGTCGAGCTCCTACAATGAGCAGTTCTTC. Its protein product is CASSLGSSSYNEQFF. Filled out from reference TRBV11-2 and TRBJ2-1, the complete variable domain reads EAGVAQSPRYKIIEKRQSVAFWCNPISGHATLYWYQQILGQGPKLLIQFQNNGVVDDSQLPKDRFSAERLKGVDSTLKIQPAKLEDSAVYLCASSLGSSSYNEQFFGPGTRLTVL.

This chain uses TRBV5-1 with TRBJ2-6; 10 positions match TRBD1. Germline V lookup: CDR1 SGHRS, CDR2 YFSETQ. After removal of 0 bases from V and 2 bases from J, the junction contained 8 bases not matched to a gene. The CDR3 loop spans 19 amino acids. This chain's CDR3 is CASSLALGTGDPGANVLTF. The CDR3 DNA follows: TGCGCCAGCAGCTTGGCCTTGGGGACAGGGGACCCTGGGGCCAACGTCCTGACTTTC.

The chain employs TRBV27 and TRBJ2-2, with TRBD2 matching 13 bases. The CDR3 is 18 residues long. Trimming took 3 bases from V and 4 from J; bases not matched to a gene: 8. The germline V gene has CDR1 MNHEY and CDR2 SMNVEV (reference sequence). This CDR3 reads CASSLGGLAGSGTGELFF. The CDR3, as DNA: TGTGCCAGCAGTTTGGGGGGACTAGCGGGATCGGGCACCGGGGAGCTGTTTTTT.

A single count supports this clone. The chain's CDR3 is CASSFPSGSSDNEQFF. The CDR3 nucleotides read TGTGCCAGCAGCTTCCCTAGCGGGAGTTCGGACAATGAGCAGTTCTTC. J is TRBJ2-1 and V is TRBV7-9; 10 bases align to TRBD2. This CDR3 spans 16 amino acids. J was trimmed by 5 bases and V by 3 bases; bases with no gene match: 7. From germline, CDR1 is SEHNR and CDR2 FQNEAQ (reference sequence). Variable domain in full (rest from reference TRBV7-9 and TRBJ2-1): DTGVSQNPRHKITKRGQNVTFRCDPISEHNRLYWYRQTLGQGPEFLTYFQNEAQLEKSRLLSDRFSAERPKGSFSTLEIQRTEQGDSAMYLCASSFPSGSSDNEQFFGPGTRLTVL.

The V and J genes are TRBV11-2 and TRBJ1-1; D gene unclear. Per the germline V gene, CDR1 is SGHAT and CDR2 is FQNNGV. The CDR3 is made up of 14 amino acids. The germline V and J ends were trimmed by 10 bases and 4 bases, with 19 bases remaining between them. The CDR3 spells CAIRPESGGTEAFF. In nucleotides, the CDR3 is TGTGCCATACGACCGGAGAGTGGAGGCACTGAAGCTTTCTTT.

This clone was picked up one time. The chain carries TRBV6-5 and TRBJ2-1; 8 nucleotides agree with TRBD1. Germline CDR1 is MNHEY and CDR2 is SVGAGI. Trimming took 0 bases from V and 6 from J; bases not matched to a gene: 4. The CDR3 has 15 residues. The CDR3 DNA sequence: TGTGCCAGCAGTTACTCCGAAGGACAGGGCAATGAGCAGTTCTTC. Translating it yields CASSYSEGQGNEQFF.

V is TRBV9 and J is TRBJ2-3, with 8 bases identical to TRBD1. CDR3 length equals 15 residues. With V trimmed by 4 bases and J by 0 bases, 4 bases remained unmatched. From germline, CDR1 is SGDLS and CDR2 YYNGEE. The CDR3 is CASSSRTGSTDTQYF. CDR3 bases: TGTGCCAGCAGCTCTAGGACAGGGAGCACAGATACGCAGTATTTT.

The chain has TRBV2 and TRBJ1-5; 7 nucleotides line up with TRBD1. The CDR3 is 15 amino acids. The trim removed 6 bases at V and 6 bases at J, leaving 11 bases unmatched. The germline V gene has CDR1 SNHLY and CDR2 FYNNEI. This CDR3 is CASSLRTGGGQPQHF. As DNA, the CDR3 is TGTGCCAGCAGCCTCCGGACAGGCGGGGGTCAGCCCCAGCATTTT.

The rearrangement uses TRBV5-1 and TRBJ2-2, with D possibly TRBD2 on 6 matching bases. Deletions cut 0 bases from V and 6 bases from J, with 12 bases between. CDR1 SGHRS and CDR2 YFSETQ come from the germline V gene. The CDR3 is 15 residues long. The CDR3 DNA sequence: TGCGCCAGCAGCTTGGTGGGGGACTTTTCCGGGGAGCTGTTTTTT. Translation: CASSLVGDFSGELFF.

The chain employs TRBV4-1 and TRBJ1-2; 9 bases map to TRBD1. J was trimmed by 6 bases and V by 5 bases; bases with no gene match: 4. CDR3 size: 13 residues. Germline CDR1 is MGHRA and CDR2 is YSYEKL. The CDR3 protein is CASSGTGYDGYTF. CDR3 nucleotide sequence: TGCGCCAGCAGCGGGACAGGGTATGATGGCTACACCTTC.

The count of this clone is one. The chain links TRBV25-1 to TRBJ2-5; 8 bases fit TRBD1. Matching the DNA end better, TRBJ2-7 makes the J call doubtful. There are 16 residues in the CDR3. CDR1 is MGHDK, CDR2 SYGVNS, per germline. The CDR3 region has the DNA TGTGCCAGCAGTGCCCCAGGGGGCGTTTTTGTCTACGAGCAGTACTTC. It encodes CASSAPGGVFVYEQYF.